These 23 T cell receptor beta chains originate from one sample sequenced in a study of cytomegalovirus exposure and HLA in healthy donors. Researchers ran the PCR with 60 Vbeta and 13 Jbeta primers. Data came from immunoSEQ multiplex PCR; TCRdb stores just in-frame clones and leaves some out. The table includes more than 100,000 clones, 75% to 85% detected once. The sequenced sample consisted of PBMCs. Receptors originate from a female donor in good health and CMV-seropositive.

This clone was seen only a few times. V gene TRBV7-2 combines with J gene TRBJ2-5; D unresolved. V shed 4 bases and J shed 4 bases, with 4 bases lying between them. CDR3 length: 11 residues. Germline assignment: CDR1 SGHTA and CDR2 FQGNSA. The CDR3 bases are TGTGCCAGCAGCTGGAGAGAGACCCAGTACTTC. Translated, it gives CASSWRETQYF.

This clone was counted only a few times. As DNA, the CDR3 is TGTGCCAGCAGTGAAATTAGCGGGAGAGACTACAATGAGCAGTTCTTC. This gives the protein CASSEISGRDYNEQFF. V gene TRBV27 combines with J gene TRBJ2-1, with 9 bases fitting TRBD2. V lost 5 bases and J lost 3; bases outside the gene matches: 8. Germline CDR1 MNHEY, CDR2 SMNVEV (reference sequence). The CDR3 spans 16 residues.

The rearrangement joins TRBV28 to TRBJ1-4, with 9 bases lining up with TRBD1. CDR1 MDHEN and CDR2 SYDVKM come from the germline V gene. The CDR3 is 14 amino acids. The V gene end was trimmed by 6 bases and the J gene end by 5 bases; junction bases not matched to a gene: 4. The CDR3 sequence is CASRQGQGNEKLFF. The CDR3 region has the DNA TGTGCCAGCAGACAAGGACAGGGGAATGAAAAACTGTTTTTT.

The V call is TRBV25-1, the J call TRBJ2-1; maybe TRBD1 (5 bases). The CDR3 is 14 residues long. The ends were cut back, 7 bases at V and 0 bases at J, with 10 bases in the middle. The germline V gene has CDR1 MGHDK and CDR2 SYGVNS. CDR3 coding DNA: TGTGCCAGCATAGGCGACAGCTCCTACAATGAGCAGTTCTTC. The encoded protein is CASIGDSSYNEQFF.

V usage is TRBV2 and J usage is TRBJ1-3; 7 bases line up with TRBD1. There are 14 residues in the CDR3. The germline gives CDR1 SNHLY, CDR2 FYNNEI. With V trimmed by 6 bases and J by 4 bases, 6 bases remained unmatched. DNA of the CDR3: TGTGCCAGCAGCTGGGGACAGACCGGAAACACCATATATTTT. It codes for CASSWGQTGNTIYF.

The gene calls are TRBV29-1 and TRBJ2-3, with 7 positions matching TRBD1. Germline-derived CDR1 and CDR2 are SQVTM and ANQGSEA. The CDR3 has 14 residues. The trim removed 6 bases at V and 4 bases at J, leaving 10 bases unmatched. The CDR3 here is CSVGRQGTADTQYF. CDR3 DNA: TGCAGCGTCGGTCGACAGGGAACGGCAGATACGCAGTATTTT.

This sequence joins TRBV5-1 and TRBJ1-1; tentative D call: TRBD1 (6 bases). Trimming removed 3 bases from V and 5 bases from J, with 14 bases in between. This CDR3 spans 14 amino acids. Germline V CDR1 and CDR2: SGHRS, YFSETQ. In DNA form, the CDR3 reads TGCGCCAGCAGCTCAACAGGGACATGGACTGAAGCTTTCTTT. Amino acids: CASSSTGTWTEAFF. The full variable domain, in which reference TRBV5-1 and TRBJ1-1 provide the parts outside the CDR3, is KAGVTQTPRYLIKTRGQQVTLSCSPISGHRSVSWYQQTPGQGLQFLFEYFSETQRNKGNFPGRFSGRQFSNSRSEMNVSTLELGDSALYLCASSSTGTWTEAFFGQGTRLTVV.

The chain couples TRBV5-6 to TRBJ2-3, with TRBD1 matching 11 bases. Germline CDR1 SGHDT, CDR2 YYEEEE. After removal of 2 bases from V and 4 bases from J, the junction contained 3 bases not matched to a gene. The CDR3 sequence is 15 residues long. The CDR3 protein is CASSLPGQGADTQYF. The CDR3 nucleotides are TGTGCCAGCAGCTTACCGGGACAGGGGGCAGATACGCAGTATTTT.

This chain uses TRBV28 with TRBJ1-3; D remains unclear. V was trimmed by 1 base and J by 5 bases, leaving 12 bases between them. CDR1 is MDHEN and CDR2 is SYDVKM in the germline V gene. The CDR3 covers 15 residues. CDR3 DNA: TGTGCCAGCAGTTTATTTTCAGGTCCAAGAAACACCATATATTTT. This translates into CASSLFSGPRNTIYF.

The chain employs TRBV30 and TRBJ2-5; tentatively, D is TRBD1 (6 bases). This CDR3 has 14 amino acids. V dropped 2 bases and J dropped 4 bases, with 14 bases sitting between them. Per the germline V gene, CDR1 is GTSNPN and CDR2 is SVGIG (reference sequence). The CDR3 DNA reads as TGTGCCTGGAGTCGGAACAGGGACGGAGAGACCCAGTACTTC. It translates to CAWSRNRDGETQYF.

V gene TRBV2 combines with J gene TRBJ1-1; D gene unclear. Germline CDR1 SNHLY, CDR2 FYNNEI. The CDR3 consists of 14 residues. V lost 6 bases, J lost 1 base, and 12 bases lay in between. In DNA form, the CDR3 reads TGTGCCAGCAGCGAGGCCCGGGGGAACACTGAAGCTTTCTTT. Amino acids: CASSEARGNTEAFF.

This clone has only one observation. V usage is TRBV7-9 and J usage is TRBJ2-3; D gene unclear. Trimming stripped 4 bases from V and 1 base from J, with 12 bases between. The CDR3 covers 15 residues. CDR1 is SEHNR, CDR2 FQNEAQ, per germline (reference sequence). The CDR3 coding sequence is TGTGCCAGCAGCTCCTCCTTTGTAGGCACAGATACGCAGTATTTT. It codes for CASSSSFVGTDTQYF.

CDR3 residues: CASRPGQGSNQPQHF. CDR3 bases: TGTGCCAGCAGGCCAGGACAGGGAAGCAATCAGCCCCAGCATTTT. The chain joins TRBV2 to TRBJ1-5; 8 bases are a match to TRBD1. Germline CDR1 SNHLY, CDR2 FYNNEI. With 6 bases clipped from V and 1 base from J, the junction kept 5 bases outside the gene matches. This CDR3 comprises 15 residues.

This clone was counted a few times. The chain carries TRBV6-5 and TRBJ1-2; D might be TRBD1 (6 bases). Trimming pared 6 bases from V and 2 bases from J, leaving 7 bases between. Germline V gene lookup returns CDR1 MNHEY and CDR2 SVGAGI. The CDR3 has 12 amino acids. The CDR3 nucleotides read TGTGCCAGCAGCACAGGGAACTATGGCTACACCTTC. Translating it yields CASSTGNYGYTF.

The count of this clone is one. This chain joins TRBV28 and TRBJ1-3, with D possibly matching TRBD1 (6 bases). V lost 6 bases to trimming and J lost 4 bases, with 16 bases between them. Germline V gene sequence: CDR1 MDHEN, CDR2 SYDVKM. CDR3 size: 15 residues. CDR3 DNA sequence: TGTGCCAGCAGGATGGGGGGGCGCGGGGGAAACACCATATATTTT. It encodes CASRMGGRGGNTIYF.

The CDR3 DNA reads TGTGCCAGCAGTTACGGAGGGGCGGACGGCTACACCTTC. Protein: CASSYGGADGYTF. The gene calls are TRBV6-5 and TRBJ1-2, with D perhaps matching TRBD1 (5 bases). Germline V CDR1 and CDR2: MNHEY, SVGAGI. The CDR3 extends over 13 amino acids. Trimming stripped 2 bases from V and 8 bases from J, with 12 bases between.

This clone has more than one count but fewer than ten. The chain uses TRBV4-2 and TRBJ2-1; 11 bases align to TRBD2. With V trimmed by 1 base and J by 8 bases, 4 bases remained unmatched. The CDR3 length is 15 residues. CDR1 LGHNA and CDR2 YNFKEQ come from the germline V gene. The CDR3 spells CASSQGQLAGDEQFF. CDR3 nucleotide sequence: TGTGCCAGCAGCCAAGGCCAACTAGCGGGGGATGAGCAGTTCTTC.

This clone was counted once. The rearrangement uses TRBV4-1 and TRBJ2-4; possible D gene TRBD2, 5 bases. The CDR3 extends over 15 amino acids. Germline V gene lookup returns CDR1 MGHRA and CDR2 YSYEKL. The germline V and J ends were trimmed by 2 bases and 1 base, with 9 bases remaining between them. CDR3 in DNA: TGCGCCAGCAGCCAAATACTAGGGGCCAAAAACATTCAGTACTTC. Amino acid sequence: CASSQILGAKNIQYF.

V usage is TRBV5-1 and J usage is TRBJ2-5; D perhaps matches TRBD2 (7 bases). Germline CDR1 is SGHRS and CDR2 is YFSETQ. The CDR3 is 16 residues long. V lost 3 bases and J lost 0, with 15 bases in between. The CDR3 DNA is TGCGCCAGCAGCTCACAGGGAGGGGGGCACCAAGAGACCCAGTACTTC. Encoded protein: CASSSQGGGHQETQYF. The variable domain in full, completed from reference TRBV5-1 and TRBJ2-5, reads KAGVTQTPRYLIKTRGQQVTLSCSPISGHRSVSWYQQTPGQGLQFLFEYFSETQRNKGNFPGRFSGRQFSNSRSEMNVSTLELGDSALYLCASSSQGGGHQETQYFGPGTRLLVL.

V and J are TRBV28 and TRBJ1-1; D unclear. The germline CDR1 and CDR2 sequences are MDHEN and SYDVKM. Trimming took off 4 bases at V and 5 bases at J, with 17 bases between the two ends. CDR3 length equals 15 residues. The DNA for the CDR3 is TGTGCCAGCAGTTCCCCCCGGAGTTCGGGGACTGAAGCTTTCTTT. It codes for CASSSPRSSGTEAFF.

The DNA for the CDR3 is TGCGCCAGCAGAGGGGTGGCTAATGAAAAACTGTTTTTT. Residues: CASRGVANEKLFF. V gene TRBV5-1 combines with J gene TRBJ1-4, with D possibly TRBD1 on 5 matching bases. Per germline, CDR1 SGHRS and CDR2 YFSETQ. The CDR3 has 13 amino acids. Trimming removed 5 bases from V and 3 bases from J, with 8 bases in between.

This clone occurred a few times. The chain is built from TRBV5-1 and TRBJ2-1; D ambiguous. There are 14 residues in the CDR3. CDR1 is SGHRS, CDR2 YFSETQ, per germline. V shed 2 bases and J shed 3 bases, with 9 bases lying between them. The CDR3 here is CASSLLWSYNEQFF. CDR3 bases: TGCGCCAGCAGCTTACTGTGGAGCTACAATGAGCAGTTCTTC. Together with reference TRBV5-1 and TRBJ2-1, the CDR3 gives the full variable domain: KAGVTQTPRYLIKTRGQQVTLSCSPISGHRSVSWYQQTPGQGLQFLFEYFSETQRNKGNFPGRFSGRQFSNSRSEMNVSTLELGDSALYLCASSLLWSYNEQFFGPGTRLTVL.

This clone was detected a few times. This sequence joins TRBV7-9 and TRBJ1-4, with TRBD1 as a possible D gene (5 bases). CDR1 is SEHNR, CDR2 FQNEAQ, per germline (reference sequence). CDR3 length: 14 residues. V was cut by 5 bases and J by 6 bases, with 13 bases left in between. CDR3 bases: TGTGCCAGCAGCCCCCGGACACCGGATGAAAAACTGTTTTTT. Its translation: CASSPRTPDEKLFF.